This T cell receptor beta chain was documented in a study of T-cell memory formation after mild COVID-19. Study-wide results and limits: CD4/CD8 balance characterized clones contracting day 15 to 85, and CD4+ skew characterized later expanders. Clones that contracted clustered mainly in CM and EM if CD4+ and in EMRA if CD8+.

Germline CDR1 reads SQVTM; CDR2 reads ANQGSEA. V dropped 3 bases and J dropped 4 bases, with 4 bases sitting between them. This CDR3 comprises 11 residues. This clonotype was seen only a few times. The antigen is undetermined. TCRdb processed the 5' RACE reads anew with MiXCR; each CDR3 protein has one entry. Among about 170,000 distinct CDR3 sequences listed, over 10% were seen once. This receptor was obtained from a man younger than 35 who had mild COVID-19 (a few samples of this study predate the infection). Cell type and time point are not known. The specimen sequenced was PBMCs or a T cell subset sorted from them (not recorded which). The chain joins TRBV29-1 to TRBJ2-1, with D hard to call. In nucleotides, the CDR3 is TGCAGCGTTGAGAGGTACAATGAGCAGTTCTTC. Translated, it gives CSVERYNEQFF.